These 20 T cell receptor beta chains were sequenced from one sample in a study of blood T cell repertoires in COVID-19. Data came from immunoSEQ multiplex PCR; TCRdb stores just in-frame clones and leaves some out. This sample has about 210,000 clones, with roughly 86% found just once. Sequenced material: peripheral blood. The receptor source for this set is a woman in her fifties or sixties with active or convalescent COVID-19.

The chain recombines TRBV6-5 with TRBJ2-7; 7 positions match TRBD1. The CDR3 has 13 amino acids. After removal of 6 bases from V and 6 bases from J, the junction contained 8 bases not matched to a gene. CDR1 MNHEY and CDR2 SVGAGI come from the germline V gene. The DNA for the CDR3 is TGTGCCAGCAGCCACGCGACAGGGATCGAGCAGTACGTC. This sequence encodes CASSHATGIEQYV.

The chain carries TRBV4-2 and TRBJ2-5; 9 nucleotides agree with TRBD2. After removal of 3 bases from V and 4 bases from J, the junction contained 6 bases not matched to a gene. The CDR3 loop spans 15 amino acids. Germline V CDR1 and CDR2: LGHNA, YNFKEQ. The CDR3 region has the DNA TGTGCCAGCAGCCATGGTAGCGGGAGCCCAGAGACCCAGTACTTC. Translated, it gives CASSHGSGSPETQYF.

This clone was detected once. This sequence joins TRBV15 and TRBJ1-1; TRBD1 agrees at 7 bases. In germline, CDR1 is LNHNV, CDR2 YYDKDF (reference sequence). The J segment lost 0 bases and the V segment lost 5 bases, leaving 6 bases of the junction unmatched. The CDR3 covers 15 residues. The CDR3 is CATSGGGTVNTEAFF. CDR3 DNA sequence: TGTGCCACCAGCGGGGGCGGGACAGTGAACACTGAAGCTTTCTTT.

The V and J genes are TRBV30 and TRBJ2-1; maybe TRBD2 (5 bases). CDR3 length: 18 amino acids. The V gene lost 2 bases and the J gene lost 6 bases, with 26 bases spanning the gap. CDR1 and CDR2 (germline): GTSNPN, SVGIG (reference sequence). The CDR3 region has the DNA TGTGCCTGGAGTTTGCAGAGGGCAAGTTTTGTGACGGGCAATGAGCAGTTCTTC. It encodes CAWSLQRASFVTGNEQFF.

V gene TRBV5-6 combines with J gene TRBJ1-1, with TRBD1 matching 9 bases. Germline loops: CDR1 SGHDT, CDR2 YYEEEE. This CDR3 is 15 amino acids long. J lost 4 bases, V lost 4 bases, and 8 bases had no gene match. The CDR3 loop is CASSPYGQGSTEAFF. In DNA form, the CDR3 reads TGTGCCAGCAGCCCCTACGGACAGGGGAGCACTGAAGCTTTCTTT.

The V gene is TRBV19, the J gene TRBJ2-2; D is undetermined. Looked up from germline, CDR1 is LNHDA and CDR2 is SQIVND (reference sequence). With 6 bases removed from V and 5 bases from J, the gap between germline ends came to 13 bases. This CDR3 region has 14 residues. This CDR3 reads CASSLNRVTGELFF. As DNA, the CDR3 is TGTGCCAGTAGCCTGAACCGGGTAACCGGGGAGCTGTTTTTT.

This chain connects TRBV21-1 to TRBJ2-7; the table assigns TRBD1, which was not confirmed against the DNA. TRBV21-1 is an annotated pseudogene. CDR3 length: 12 amino acids. The CDR3 protein is CASRDRAYEQYV. The DNA for the CDR3 is TGTGCCAGCAGGGACAGGGCTTACGAGCAGTACGTC.

The gene calls are TRBV5-5 and TRBJ2-1; possible D gene TRBD2, 5 bases. V shed 1 base and J shed 1 base, with 9 bases lying between them. This CDR3 has 15 amino acids. Per the germline V gene, CDR1 is SGHKS and CDR2 is YYEKEE (reference sequence). This CDR3 is CASSLNGVSYNEQFF. The CDR3 bases are TGTGCCAGCAGCTTGAACGGGGTATCCTACAATGAGCAGTTCTTC.

A note on this clone: Germline is not matched at one junction end, which may reflect a read error. J is TRBJ2-4 and V is TRBV5-5; 10 bases are a match to TRBD1. CDR3 size: 12 residues. The germline CDR1 and CDR2 sequences are SGHKS and YYEKEE (reference sequence). The CDR3 loop reads CASSLAGTGEDF. For the CDR3, the DNA is TGTGCCAGCAGCTTGGCGGGGACAGGGGAAGACTTC. The whole variable domain, remainder taken from reference TRBV5-5 and TRBJ2-4, is DAGVTQSPTHLIKTRGQQVTLRCSPISGHKSVSWYQQVLGQGPQFIFQYYEKEERGRGNFPDRFSARQFPNYSSELNVNALLLGDSALYLCASSLAGTGEDFGAGTRLSVL.

This chain joins TRBV6-2 or TRBV6-3 and TRBJ1-2, with D perhaps matching TRBD1 (5 bases). The germline gives CDR1 MNHEY, CDR2 SVGEGT. Trimming removed 2 bases from V and 4 bases from J, with 8 bases in between. This CDR3 is built from 13 residues. CDR3 region: CASSYTGSYGYTF. CDR3 coding DNA: TGTGCCAGCAGTTACACAGGTAGCTATGGCTACACCTTC.

There are a few counts of this clone. CDR3 amino acids: CAWSGIDAGGVEGYNEQFF. The CDR3 DNA reads as TGTGCCTGGAGTGGAATTGACGCGGGCGGGGTGGAAGGCTACAATGAGCAGTTCTTC. This chain links TRBV30 with TRBJ2-1; possible D gene TRBD2, 6 bases. The CDR3 runs to 19 residues. Germline-derived CDR1 and CDR2 are GTSNPN and SVGIG (reference sequence). Trimming took off 1 base at V and 3 bases at J, with 25 bases between the two ends.

This clone was picked up one time. This chain connects TRBV28 to TRBJ1-3, with a tentative D call TRBD1 (5 bases). CDR1 and CDR2 from the germline V gene are MDHEN and SYDVKM. Trimming took off 4 bases at V and 0 bases at J, with 16 bases between the two ends. CDR3 length: 17 residues. CDR3 nucleotides: TGTGCCAGCAGTTCCGCGGGTCGGGGGAACTCTGGAAACACCATATATTTT. It encodes CASSSAGRGNSGNTIYF. The complete variable domain, with remaining parts taken from reference TRBV28 and TRBJ1-3, reads DVKVTQSSRYLVKRTGEKVFLECVQDMDHENMFWYRQDPGLGLRLIYFSYDVKMKEKGDIPEGYSVSREKKERFSLILESASTNQTSMYLCASSSAGRGNSGNTIYFGEGSWLTVV.

The chain combines TRBV6-5 with TRBJ1-5, with D possibly being TRBD1 (6 bases). The germline V and J ends were trimmed by 6 bases and 6 bases, with 15 bases remaining between them. Germline V gene lookup returns CDR1 MNHEY and CDR2 SVGAGI. The CDR3 loop spans 14 amino acids. The CDR3 nucleotides are TGTGCCAGCAGCCGGGACACGGCTGGTCAGCCCCAGCATTTT. Protein product: CASSRDTAGQPQHF.

In its sample, this clone was seen a few times. This sequence joins TRBV20-1 and TRBJ1-2; unclear D gene. V lost 3 bases and J 6 bases, leaving 14 bases between the germline ends. CDR3 length: 13 amino acids. Germline V lookup: CDR1 DFQATT, CDR2 SNEGSKA (reference sequence). CDR3 bases: TGCAGTGCTAGTTCGACGGAGAACCATGGCTACACCTTC. It yields the protein CSASSTENHGYTF.

About this clone: Its ends do not fully match the called genes, so a read error is possible. This rearrangement joins TRBV6-5 to TRBJ1-5; D is undetermined. The germline CDR1 and CDR2 sequences are MNHEY and SVGAGI. The CDR3 has 15 residues. DNA of the CDR3: TGTGCCAGCAGTGACTCGATGTTCCAGGATCAGCCCCAGCATTTT. Translating it yields CASSDSMFQDQPQHF.

This clone was seen a single time. CDR3 sequence: CASSGTGTSPLHF. The CDR3 DNA sequence: TGTGCCAGCAGCGGGACAGGGACCTCACCCCTCCACTTT. The V gene is TRBV27, the J gene TRBJ1-6, with 9 bases aligning to TRBD1. CDR1 is MNHEY, CDR2 SMNVEV, per germline (reference sequence). V lost 6 bases, J lost 10 bases, and 4 bases stayed unmatched. The CDR3 loop spans 13 amino acids.

The J gene is TRBJ2-2, the V gene TRBV4-1; 9 bases fit TRBD2. The CDR3 consists of 16 residues. With 9 bases clipped from V and 5 bases from J, the junction kept 13 bases outside the gene matches. Per germline, CDR1 MGHRA and CDR2 YSYEKL. The CDR3 spells CASTVVAGAWTGELFF. CDR3 coding DNA: TGCGCCAGTACCGTTGTAGCGGGGGCGTGGACCGGGGAGCTGTTTTTT.

V and J are TRBV15 and TRBJ1-1; TRBD1 matches at 10 bases. After removal of 1 base from V and 4 bases from J, the junction contained 15 bases not matched to a gene. The CDR3 has 19 residues. Germline loops: CDR1 LNHNV, CDR2 YYDKDF (reference sequence). CDR3 sequence (DNA): TGTGCCACCAGCAGAGCGCTTTCAGGGACAGGGGATAGGCGCACTGAAGCTTTCTTT. This sequence encodes CATSRALSGTGDRRTEAFF.

CDR3 nucleotide sequence: TGTGCCAGCAGCTTAGTTAGCAGGGAGGGAACTGAAGCTTTCTTT. It specifies CASSLVSREGTEAFF. The V call is TRBV7-6, the J call TRBJ1-1; D possibly corresponds to TRBD1 (5 bases). The CDR3 contains 15 residues. V was clipped by 1 base and J by 5 bases, with 14 bases between them. Per germline, CDR1 SGHVS and CDR2 FNYEAQ.

The chain links TRBV6-6 to TRBJ2-3, with TRBD1 matching 8 bases. Trimming at V came to 4 bases and at J to 1 base, leaving 7 bases not matched to a gene. In germline, CDR1 is MNHNY, CDR2 SVGAGI (reference sequence). The CDR3 covers 16 residues. This CDR3 reads CASSFRQGSGTDTQYF. In DNA, the CDR3 is TGTGCCAGCAGTTTCAGACAGGGGTCGGGCACAGATACGCAGTATTTT.